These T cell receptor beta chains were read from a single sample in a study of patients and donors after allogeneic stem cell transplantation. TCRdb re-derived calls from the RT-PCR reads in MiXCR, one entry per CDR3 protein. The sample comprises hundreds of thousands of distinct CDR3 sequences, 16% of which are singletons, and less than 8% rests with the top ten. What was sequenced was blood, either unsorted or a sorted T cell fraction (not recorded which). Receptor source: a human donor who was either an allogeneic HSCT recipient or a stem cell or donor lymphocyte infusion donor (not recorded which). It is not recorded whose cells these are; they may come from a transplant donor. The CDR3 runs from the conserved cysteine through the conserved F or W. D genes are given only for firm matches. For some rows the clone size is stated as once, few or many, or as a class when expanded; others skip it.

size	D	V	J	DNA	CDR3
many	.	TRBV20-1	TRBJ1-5	TGCAGTGCTGACGACAGGTCTGGCAATCAGCCCCAGCATTTT	CSADDRSGNQPQHF
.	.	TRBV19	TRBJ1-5	TGTGCCAGTAGTACTGTAGGCCGTAGCAATCAGCCCCAGCATTTT	CASSTVGRSNQPQHF
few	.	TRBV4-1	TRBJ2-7	TGCGCCAGCAGCCAAGTACCCAGGGGAAACGAGCAGTACTTC	CASSQVPRGNEQYF
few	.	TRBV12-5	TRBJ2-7	TGTGCTAGTGGCCACGGGACGCCAGTTCACGAGCAGTACTTC	CASGHGTPVHEQYF
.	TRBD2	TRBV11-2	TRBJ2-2	TGTGCCAGCAGCTTAGAGGGAATCTTGGGACTAGCGGACACCGGGGAGCTGTTTTTT	CASSLEGILGLADTGELFF
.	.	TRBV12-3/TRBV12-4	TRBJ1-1	TGTGCCAGCAGTTTAGCGGGGGCCTCACAGGCTTTCTTT	CASSLAGASQAFF
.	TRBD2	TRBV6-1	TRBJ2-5	TGTGCCAGTGGACTAGCGGGTTATTCAGAGACCCAGTACTTC	CASGLAGYSETQYF
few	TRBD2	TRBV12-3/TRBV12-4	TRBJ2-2	TGTGCCAGCAGTCGGAGCGGGAGGGGCACCGGGGAGCTGTTTTTT	CASSRSGRGTGELFF
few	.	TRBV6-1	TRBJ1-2	TGTGCCAGCAGTGTTTGGGCCTATGGCTACACCTTC	CASSVWAYGYTF
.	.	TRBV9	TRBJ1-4	TGTGCCAGCAGCAGGGGGACTAATGAAAAACTGTTTTTT	CASSRGTNEKLFF
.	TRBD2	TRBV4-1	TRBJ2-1	TGCGCCAGCAGTCTTTTAAGCGGGAGGAACGATGAGCAGTTCTTC	CASSLLSGRNDEQFF
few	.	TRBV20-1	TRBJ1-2	TGCAGTGCTTTCACGGGGACGACTGGCTATGGCTACACCTTC	CSAFTGTTGYGYTF
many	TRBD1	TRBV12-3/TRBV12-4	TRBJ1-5	TGTGCCAGCAAAGAGGGGGCGGGGGGCAATCAGCCCCAGCATTTT	CASKEGAGGNQPQHF
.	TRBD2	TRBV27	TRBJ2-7	TGTGCCAGCTGGGGGGGTCCCTACGAGCAGTACTTC	CASWGGPYEQYF
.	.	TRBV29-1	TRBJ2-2	TGCAGCGTTGGAGGGCTCGGGGAGCTGTTTTTT	CSVGGLGELFF
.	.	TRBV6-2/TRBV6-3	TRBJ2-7	TGTGCCAGCAGTCGGTACGGATTCTCCTACGAGCAGTACTTC	CASSRYGFSYEQYF
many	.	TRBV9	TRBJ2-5	TGTGCCAGCAGCGTAGAGGGCTATTCCCAAGAGACCCAGTACTTC	CASSVEGYSQETQYF
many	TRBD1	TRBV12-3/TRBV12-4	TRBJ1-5	TGTGCCAGCAGTCCTGGGACAGGGGCACCCAATCAGCCCCAGCATTTT	CASSPGTGAPNQPQHF
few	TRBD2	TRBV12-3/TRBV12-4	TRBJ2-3	TGTGCCAGCAGTTTACAGGCTAGCGGGCTTAGCACAGATACGCAGTATTTT	CASSLQASGLSTDTQYF
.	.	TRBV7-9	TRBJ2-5	TGTGCCAGCAGCTCCACCCCATTCGAGACCCAGTACTTC	CASSSTPFETQYF
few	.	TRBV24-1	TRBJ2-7	TGTGCCACCAGTGATTCTCGGGTGAACGAGCAGTACTTC	CATSDSRVNEQYF
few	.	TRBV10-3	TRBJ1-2	TGTGCCATCAGTCCTACGACTGCTTATAACTATGGCTACACCTTC	CAISPTTAYNYGYTF
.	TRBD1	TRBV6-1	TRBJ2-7	TGTGCCAGCAGTCTACTGGCCGGGACAGGGGCCGGAGAGCAGTACTTC	CASSLLAGTGAGEQYF
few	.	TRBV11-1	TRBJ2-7	TGTGCCAGCAGCTTAGAATCCATCAGGGTCCGATTAACCTACGAGCAGTACTTC	CASSLESIRVRLTYEQYF
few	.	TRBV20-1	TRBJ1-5	TGCAGTGCTAGCGATCAAAAACTCTGGAAGTTCCAGCCCCAGCATTTT	CSASDQKLWKFQPQHF
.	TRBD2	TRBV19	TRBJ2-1	TGTGCCAGTAGTATAGATCGCGGGGGCTACAATGAGCAGTTCTTC	CASSIDRGGYNEQFF
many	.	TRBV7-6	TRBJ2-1	TGTGCCAGCAGCTTATCGGCGGGCGGGTACAATGAGCAGTTCTTC	CASSLSAGGYNEQFF
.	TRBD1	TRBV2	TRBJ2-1	TGTGCCAGCAGTCAACAGGACAGGGTACCGTTCTTC	CASSQQDRVPFF
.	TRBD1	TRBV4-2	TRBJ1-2	TGTGCCAGCAGCCAAAAAGGCCAGGGGGCGTCAATAGCCTATGGCTACACCTTC	CASSQKGQGASIAYGYTF
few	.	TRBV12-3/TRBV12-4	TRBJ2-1	TGTGCCAGCACCCCTGGGCGTACTTACAATGAGCAGTTCTTC	CASTPGRTYNEQFF
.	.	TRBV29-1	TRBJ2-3	TGCAGCGTTGAAGCCACAGATACGCAGTATTTT	CSVEATDTQYF
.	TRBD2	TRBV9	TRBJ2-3	TGTGCCAGCAGCGTATCAAGCGGGGCTACAGATACGCAGTATTTT	CASSVSSGATDTQYF
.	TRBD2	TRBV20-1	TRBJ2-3	TGCAGTGCTGGTCAGCTGGGGGGGATCGGACATACGCAGTATTTT	CSAGQLGGIGHTQYF
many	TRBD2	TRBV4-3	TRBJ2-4	TGCGCCAGCAGCCAAGAGGCAAGCGGGGGGACCGTAGCCAAAAACATTCAGTACTTC	CASSQEASGGTVAKNIQYF